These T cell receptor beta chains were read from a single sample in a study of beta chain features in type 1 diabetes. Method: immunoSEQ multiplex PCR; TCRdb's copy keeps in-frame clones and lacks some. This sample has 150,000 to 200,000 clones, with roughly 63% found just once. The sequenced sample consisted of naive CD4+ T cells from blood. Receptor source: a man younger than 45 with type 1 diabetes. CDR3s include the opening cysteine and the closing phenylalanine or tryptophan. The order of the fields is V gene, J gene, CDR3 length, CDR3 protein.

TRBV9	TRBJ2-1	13	CASSAQVYNEQFF
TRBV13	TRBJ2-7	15	CASSAFPVTSYEQYF
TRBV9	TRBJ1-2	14	CASSVGQTFYGYTF
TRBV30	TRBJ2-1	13	CAWNEGSDNEQFF
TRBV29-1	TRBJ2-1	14	CSVSHTSLNNEQFF
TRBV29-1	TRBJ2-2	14	CSVEVTRNTGELFF
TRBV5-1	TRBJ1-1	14	CASSLLGLGTEAFF
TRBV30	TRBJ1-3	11	CAWSAGNTIYF
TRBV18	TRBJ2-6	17	CASSLGRPGSGANVLTF
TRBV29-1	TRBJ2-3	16	CSVDAGTSVSTDTQYF
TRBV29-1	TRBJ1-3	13	CSVESGSGNTIYF
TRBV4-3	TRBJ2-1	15	CASSKRGTSYNEQFF